This is a list of T cell receptor beta chains from one sample in a study of T-cell memory formation after mild COVID-19. TCRdb fed the 5' RACE reads into MiXCR, producing one record per CDR3 protein. This sample has about 560,000 distinct CDR3 sequences, with 20% to 25% found just once. What was sequenced was PBMCs or a T cell subset sorted from them (not recorded which). Source of these receptors: an adult woman who had mild COVID-19 (a few samples of this study predate the infection). Cell type and time point are not known. CDR3s include the opening cysteine and the closing phenylalanine or tryptophan. A D gene is named only where the DNA matches it firmly. Size values are once, few and many counts, or a class for expanded clones, and some rows have none.

J gene: TRBJ2-3; D gene: .; clone size: few; V gene: TRBV12-3/TRBV12-4; CDR3 DNA: TGTGCCAGCAGAAGAGCAGCTAGCACAGATACGCAGTATTTT; CDR3 protein: CASRRAASTDTQYF
J gene: TRBJ1-5; D gene: .; clone size: few; V gene: TRBV4-1; CDR3 DNA: TGCGCCAGCAGCTCGGGGTTGGTGAGCAATCAGCCCCAGCATTTT; CDR3 protein: CASSSGLVSNQPQHF
J gene: TRBJ2-5; D gene: TRBD1; clone size: .; V gene: TRBV27; CDR3 DNA: TGTGCCAGCAGTCCGTACGACAGGGTCGTCCAAGAGACCCAGTACTTC; CDR3 protein: CASSPYDRVVQETQYF
J gene: TRBJ2-7; D gene: TRBD1; clone size: .; V gene: TRBV11-3; CDR3 DNA: TGTGCCAGCAGCTTTATGGGGACAGGAATCTCCTACGAGCAGTACTTC; CDR3 protein: CASSFMGTGISYEQYF
J gene: TRBJ2-1; D gene: .; clone size: .; V gene: TRBV7-3; CDR3 DNA: TGTGCCAGCAGCTTAAGATTAGCGCCGTCCTACAATGAGCAGTTCTTC; CDR3 protein: CASSLRLAPSYNEQFF
J gene: TRBJ2-3; D gene: .; clone size: .; V gene: TRBV5-1; CDR3 DNA: TGCGCCAGCAGCTTAGAAGGCACGGGTACGCAGTATTTT; CDR3 protein: CASSLEGTGTQYF
J gene: TRBJ2-2; D gene: .; clone size: few; V gene: TRBV20-1; CDR3 DNA: TGCAGTGCTAGAGCCGGACACGTGAACACCGGGGAGCTGTTTTTT; CDR3 protein: CSARAGHVNTGELFF
J gene: TRBJ2-1; D gene: TRBD2; clone size: .; V gene: TRBV5-1; CDR3 DNA: TGCGCCAGCAGCAGAATTAGCGGGGGGGCCAATGAGCAGTTCTTC; CDR3 protein: CASSRISGGANEQFF
J gene: TRBJ1-6; D gene: .; clone size: .; V gene: TRBV12-3/TRBV12-4; CDR3 DNA: TGTGCCAGCAGTTTAGAGAGGAGCTCCTATAATTCACCCCTCCACTTT; CDR3 protein: CASSLERSSYNSPLHF
J gene: TRBJ2-7; D gene: .; clone size: .; V gene: TRBV10-3; CDR3 DNA: TGTGCCATCAGTCCGCAAAAGCCGACCTACGAGCAGTACTTC; CDR3 protein: CAISPQKPTYEQYF
J gene: TRBJ1-1; D gene: TRBD1; clone size: few; V gene: TRBV11-2; CDR3 DNA: TGTGCCAGCAGCCCCCGGACAGGGGAAGCTTTCTTT; CDR3 protein: CASSPRTGEAFF
J gene: TRBJ1-2; D gene: .; clone size: few; V gene: TRBV20-1; CDR3 DNA: TGCAGTGCTACTGACGGCGGGTATGGCTACACCTTC; CDR3 protein: CSATDGGYGYTF
J gene: TRBJ1-1; D gene: .; clone size: .; V gene: TRBV2; CDR3 DNA: TGTGCCAGCAGTGAAGTAGTGAGCACTGAAGCTTTCTTT; CDR3 protein: CASSEVVSTEAFF
J gene: TRBJ2-1; D gene: TRBD2; clone size: .; V gene: TRBV7-6; CDR3 DNA: TGTGCCAGCAGCCCCGGGACTAGCGGGGTGGAGCAGTTCTTC; CDR3 protein: CASSPGTSGVEQFF